The clone carrying this T cell receptor beta chain appeared a single time. Its specificity is unknown. Reverse transcribed after extraction, RNA yielded cDNA as the sequencing template. Clones were sequenced by immunoSEQ multiplex PCR, and TCRdb holds only the in-frame ones, with some missing. The repertoire holds about 140,000 clones, 80% to 90% seen once, with just under 25% in the top ten. This specimen comes from a study of CD8+ T cells in alopecia areata. Overall study context: Treated patients were given oral tofacitinib, which was dosed at 5 to 10 mg twice daily.

The CDR3 sequence is 15 residues long. The germline CDR1 and CDR2 sequences are SGHTA and FQGNSA. Germline trimming cut 2 bases from V and 3 bases from J; bases unmatched to any gene: 7. Treatment of the sample: oral pan-JAK inhibitor, 5-10 mg twice daily. Patients with alopecia areata provided lesional scalp punch biopsies as well as peripheral blood. Broader study findings: Sequenced scalp T cells also include alphabeta T cells resident in normal skin. On tofacitinib, scalp clonality and expanded CD8+ clones among top 100 fell significantly.

The receptor's source is a human donor with alopecia areata. This chain joins TRBV7-2 and TRBJ2-7, with 7 bases identical to TRBD2. The sample in question was CD8+ T cells sorted from blood, obtained at week 4, from a patient treated with tofacitinib. The CDR3 nucleotides are TGTGCCAGCAGCTTATACGAGCGGGGAGACTACGAGCAGTACTTC. It is translated as CASSLYERGDYEQYF.